This T cell receptor beta chain was found in a study of blood T cell repertoires in COVID-19. The V end lost 6 bases, the J end lost 0 bases, and 6 bases lay between the germline ends. Germline V CDR1 and CDR2: LGHDT, YNNKEL (reference sequence). This CDR3 contains 14 residues. The authors' processing: How many nucleated cells were present was estimated from reference gene primer amplification. Sequenced by immunoSEQ multiplex PCR; TCRdb stores in-frame clones only, minus some. V and J calls and clone size are as listed in that table; D and trimming were resolved from the DNA. The data contain 200,000 to 250,000 clones, approximately 82% of them singletons.

The rearrangement uses TRBV3-1 (or the pseudogene TRBV3-2) and TRBJ1-6; D remains ambiguous. Sequenced sample: peripheral blood. The TCR originated in a woman aged 40 to 50 with acute or convalescent COVID-19. The DNA of the CDR3 is TGTGCCAGCAGGGGCGTCTCCTATAATTCACCCCTCCACTTT. Translation: CASRGVSYNSPLHF.